This T cell receptor beta chain appears in the sequencing data of a study of early T cells in non-severe SARS-CoV-2 infection. Individual cDNA molecules carried attached unique molecular identifiers. One entry per CDR3 protein, called by TCRdb with MiXCR from the 5' RACE reads. The sample holds about 110,000 distinct CDR3 sequences, approximately 12% seen once. The receptor was derived from an adult who was a healthcare worker with PCR-confirmed SARS-CoV-2 infection or an uninfected control (not recorded which). The material was whole blood, obtained at baseline.

CDR3 nucleotides: TGCAGCGTTGAAGATCCAGGGGGCGGCTACACCTTC. Its translation: CSVEDPGGGYTF. The chain combines TRBV29-1 with TRBJ1-2; TRBD1 aligns across 8 bases. V lost 0 bases to trimming and J lost 8 bases; unmatched junction nucleotides: 2. The CDR3 spans 12 residues. CDR1 is SQVTM and CDR2 is ANQGSEA in the germline V gene.